This is a list of T cell receptor beta chains from one sample in a study of blood T cell repertoires in COVID-19. Using immunoSEQ multiplex PCR, the repertoire was profiled, and TCRdb retains in-frame clones only, with some absent. The sample shows nearly 110,000 clones, 76% of them seen only once. The source material was peripheral blood. The source of these receptors is a man aged 80 or over with COVID-19, enrolled during active disease. Both conserved end residues are part of each CDR3. The order of the fields is clone size, V gene, J gene, D gene, CDR3 protein, CDR3 DNA. The D gene is left open where the match is weak. Not every row has a clone size; where given, it reads once, few, many or a size class.

NA	TRBV7-6	TRBJ1-1	NA	CASSPGQNTEAFF	TGTGCCAGCAGCCCAGGTCAGAACACTGAAGCTTTCTTT
NA	TRBV7-9	TRBJ1-2	TRBD1	CASSHALDRLPNYGYTF	TGTGCCAGCAGCCACGCCCTGGACAGGCTGCCTAACTATGGCTACACCTTC
NA	TRBV5-4	TRBJ1-6	TRBD1	CASSSDRDGSPLHF	TGTGCCAGCAGCTCGGACAGGGATGGTTCACCCCTCCACTTT
NA	TRBV29-1	TRBJ2-7	NA	CSCQTGSYEQYF	TGCAGCTGCCAGACGGGCTCCTACGAGCAGTACTTC
NA	TRBV3-1/TRBV3-2	TRBJ1-2	NA	CASSQDTQRRSYTF	TGTGCCAGCAGCCAAGATACCCAGAGGCGCAGCTACACCTTC
many	TRBV29-1	TRBJ1-3	TRBD1	CSAWTGANTIYF	TGCAGCGCCTGGACAGGGGCAAACACCATATATTTT
NA	TRBV5-5	TRBJ2-3	NA	CASSPTTDTQYF	TGTGCCAGCAGCCCTACGACAGATACGCAGTATTTT
NA	TRBV5-1	TRBJ1-4	NA	CASSRGDGSEKLFF	TGCGCCAGCAGCCGGGGGGACGGGAGTGAAAAACTGTTTTTT
NA	TRBV7-3	TRBJ2-1	TRBD2	CASSSLAGAEQFF	TGTGCCAGCAGCTCACTAGCGGGGGCCGAGCAGTTCTTC
NA	TRBV5-5	TRBJ2-7	TRBD2	CASSSGTSIYF	TGTGCCAGCAGTTCCGGGACTAGCATATACTTC
NA	TRBV7-9	TRBJ2-7	NA	CASSLRTGLNEQYF	TGTGCCAGCAGCTTAAGAACAGGGCTAAACGAGCAGTACTTC
NA	TRBV28	TRBJ1-2	NA	CASSLRTVYGYTF	TGTGCCAGCAGTTTAAGGACAGTCTATGGCTACACCTTC
NA	TRBV5-1	TRBJ1-1	NA	CASSPYRDTEAFF	TGCGCCAGCAGCCCGTACCGGGACACTGAAGCTTTCTTT
once	TRBV11-2	TRBJ1-1	TRBD1	CASSPRQGLNTEAFF	TGTGCCAGCAGCCCGCGACAGGGATTAAACACTGAAGCTTTCTTT
few	TRBV4-1	TRBJ2-7	TRBD2	CASSYRYGSGGYEQYF	TGCGCCAGCAGCTATAGATACGGGAGCGGGGGCTACGAGCAGTACTTC
NA	TRBV28	TRBJ2-1	NA	CASNEELRNEQFF	TGTGCCAGCAACGAAGAGCTGAGGAATGAGCAGTTCTTC
few	TRBV12-3/TRBV12-4	TRBJ1-2	TRBD1	CASRYSGGTGYTF	TGTGCCAGCAGATATTCAGGGGGAACTGGCTACACCTTC
once	TRBV6-5	TRBJ2-1	NA	CASSYDGSGYNEQFF	TGTGCCAGCAGTTATGACGGGAGTGGGTACAATGAGCAGTTCTTC
NA	TRBV19	TRBJ2-1	NA	CAAGQAANSYNEQFF	TGTGCCGCCGGGCAAGCGGCTAACTCCTACAATGAGCAGTTCTTC
NA	TRBV7-3	TRBJ2-1	NA	CASSYGEAGYNEQFF	TGTGCCAGCAGCTACGGGGAGGCCGGCTACAATGAGCAGTTCTTC
NA	TRBV28	TRBJ1-2	NA	CASSLSSQGPNGYTF	TGTGCCAGCAGTTTATCGAGTCAGGGCCCTAATGGCTACACCTTC
NA	TRBV28	TRBJ1-6	TRBD1	CASSPETGGFKSPLHF	TGTGCCAGCAGTCCGGAGACAGGGGGGTTTAAATCACCCCTCCACTTT
NA	TRBV18	TRBJ1-2	TRBD1	CASSPDRDYGYTF	TGTGCCAGCTCACCAGACAGGGACTATGGCTACACCTTC
NA	TRBV5-1	TRBJ2-2	TRBD2	CASSLQRERGELFF	TGCGCCAGCAGCTTGCAGCGGGAAAGAGGGGAGCTGTTTTTT
NA	TRBV3-1/TRBV3-2	TRBJ2-3	NA	CASSPTRSRVDTQYF	TGTGCCAGCAGCCCCACACGCTCGAGGGTAGATACGCAGTATTTT
NA	TRBV5-1	TRBJ1-2	TRBD1	CASSFSGGASYGYTF	TGCGCCAGCAGCTTCTCAGGGGGTGCGAGCTATGGCTACACCTTC
NA	TRBV11-2	TRBJ2-5	NA	CASSLGGAQETQYF	TGTGCCAGCAGCTTGGGGGGAGCGCAGGAGACCCAGTACTTC
NA	TRBV4-2	TRBJ1-2	TRBD1	CASSQDWGTGRGYTF	TGTGCCAGCAGCCAAGATTGGGGGACAGGGAGAGGCTACACCTTC
few	TRBV9	TRBJ2-1	NA	CASSVGEASGLSSYNEQFF	TGTGCCAGCAGCGTAGGTGAAGCGAGCGGCCTTAGCTCCTACAATGAGCAGTTCTTC
once	TRBV18	TRBJ1-3	TRBD1	CASSPTTGGSSSGNTIYF	TGTGCCAGCTCACCGACTACAGGGGGCTCATCCTCTGGAAACACCATATATTTT
NA	TRBV29-1	TRBJ2-1	TRBD2	CSVEDREDNEQFF	TGCAGCGTTGAAGATCGGGAGGACAATGAGCAGTTCTTC
once	TRBV29-1	TRBJ2-5	TRBD2	CSVVGGGSQETQYF	TGCAGCGTTGTTGGCGGCGGGAGTCAAGAGACCCAGTACTTC
NA	TRBV4-3	TRBJ2-7	NA	CASSQDLTDSAAYEQYF	TGCGCCAGCAGCCAAGATCTTACGGACAGCGCCGCCTACGAGCAGTACTTC
medium-sized	TRBV20-1	TRBJ2-7	NA	CSAGYEQYF	TGCAGCGCGGGCTACGAGCAGTACTTC
NA	TRBV19	TRBJ1-2	TRBD1	CASSFPGKGALGYTF	TGTGCCAGTAGTTTCCCGGGCAAGGGGGCCCTTGGCTACACCTTC
NA	TRBV11-1	TRBJ1-2	NA	CASSLNRESGYTF	TGTGCCAGCAGCTTAAACAGGGAGAGTGGCTACACCTTC
once	TRBV24-1	TRBJ1-4	TRBD1	CTTSDPWDRGKLFF	TGTACCACCAGTGATCCCTGGGACAGGGGAAAGCTGTTTTTT
once	TRBV6-5	TRBJ1-5	NA	CASTAGLNQPQHF	TGTGCCAGCACGGCAGGGTTAAATCAGCCCCAGCATTTT
NA	TRBV12-3/TRBV12-4	TRBJ2-1	TRBD2	CASSPGTRDEQFF	TGTGCCAGCAGTCCTGGGACTAGAGATGAGCAGTTCTTC
NA	TRBV6-5	TRBJ1-2	NA	CASSYSGGGTYGYTF	TGTGCCAGCAGTTACTCGGGTGGAGGGACCTATGGCTACACCTTC
NA	TRBV6-1	TRBJ1-5	TRBD1	CASSETGAFNQPQHF	TGTGCCAGCAGTGAAACAGGGGCTTTTAATCAGCCCCAGCATTTT
NA	TRBV28	TRBJ1-5	NA	CASSLGAPNQPQHF	TGTGCCAGCAGTTTGGGGGCTCCCAATCAGCCCCAGCATTTT
NA	TRBV28	TRBJ1-1	TRBD1	CASSWGTETEAFF	TGTGCCAGCAGTTGGGGGACAGAAACTGAAGCTTTCTTT
few	TRBV11-1	TRBJ1-1	NA	CASSGQQGRTEAFF	TGTGCCAGCAGCGGACAACAGGGCAGGACTGAAGCTTTCTTT
once	TRBV10-3	TRBJ1-1	NA	CAINEQGSTEAFF	TGTGCCATCAACGAACAGGGTAGCACTGAAGCTTTCTTT
NA	TRBV10-3	TRBJ2-2	NA	CAISEESGKEGNTGELFF	TGTGCCATCAGTGAAGAGTCAGGGAAGGAGGGGAACACCGGGGAGCTGTTTTTT
NA	TRBV29-1	TRBJ1-2	NA	CSVEAYSTGYGYTF	TGCAGCGTTGAAGCGTATTCGACAGGCTATGGCTACACCTTC
few	TRBV15	TRBJ1-1	NA	CATSRDMGRGTEAFF	TGTGCCACCAGCAGAGATATGGGCAGGGGCACTGAAGCTTTCTTT
NA	TRBV5-1	TRBJ1-1	NA	CASSLARLDSTTEAFF	TGCGCCAGCAGCTTGGCCCGTTTGGACAGCACCACTGAAGCTTTCTTT
NA	TRBV15	TRBJ1-1	NA	CATSRFTGNSAEAFF	TGTGCCACCAGCAGATTCACAGGGAATAGCGCTGAAGCTTTCTTT
NA	TRBV6-6	TRBJ2-2	NA	CASTNRDDGELFF	TGTGCCAGCACCAACAGGGACGACGGGGAGCTGTTTTTT
NA	TRBV28	TRBJ2-2	NA	CASSLLLNTGELFF	TGTGCCAGCAGTTTGCTACTGAACACCGGGGAGCTGTTTTTT
NA	TRBV11-2	TRBJ2-5	TRBD2	CASSLTSGQETQYF	TGTGCCAGCAGCTTAACTAGCGGACAAGAGACCCAGTACTTC
NA	TRBV6-2/TRBV6-3	TRBJ2-3	TRBD2	CASSYFPSGRFSDTQYF	TGTGCCAGCAGTTACTTCCCTAGCGGGAGGTTTTCGGATACGCAGTATTTT
once	TRBV3-1/TRBV3-2	TRBJ2-7	TRBD1	CASSQAGGTPYEQYF	TGTGCCAGCAGCCAAGCAGGGGGCACCCCCTACGAGCAGTACTTC
NA	TRBV6-4	TRBJ2-1	TRBD2	CASFGLAGADNEQFF	TGTGCCAGCTTCGGACTAGCGGGAGCCGACAATGAGCAGTTCTTC
NA	TRBV18	TRBJ1-6	TRBD1	CASSPTGDSPLHF	TGTGCCAGCTCACCGACAGGGGATTCACCCCTCCACTTT
NA	TRBV19	TRBJ1-5	NA	CASNFIGNQPQHF	TGTGCCAGTAACTTTATTGGCAATCAGCCCCAGCATTTT
NA	TRBV7-9	TRBJ1-1	NA	CASSFQIGRGNTEAFF	TGTGCCAGCAGCTTCCAGATAGGCCGGGGGAACACTGAAGCTTTCTTT